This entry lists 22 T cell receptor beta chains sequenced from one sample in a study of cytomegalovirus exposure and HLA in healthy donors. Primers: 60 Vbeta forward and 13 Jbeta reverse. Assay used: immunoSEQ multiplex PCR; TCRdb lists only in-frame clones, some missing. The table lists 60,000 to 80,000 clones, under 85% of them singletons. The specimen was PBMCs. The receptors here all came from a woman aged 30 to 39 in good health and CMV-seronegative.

As DNA, the CDR3 is TGTGCCAGCAGCGTAGATCGGGGGTGGGGGGCCCAGTACTTC. This sequence encodes CASSVDRGWGAQYF. The rearrangement links TRBV9 to TRBJ2-5; TRBD2 is a possible D gene (6 bases). The CDR3 is 14 amino acids. CDR1 is SGDLS and CDR2 is YYNGEE in the germline V gene. V was shortened by 0 bases and J by 9 bases, with 15 bases between the two germline ends.

The CDR3 sequence: CASSPGQGGEQYF. The CDR3 bases are TGTGCCAGCTCACCCGGCCAGGGAGGAGAGCAGTACTTC. V and J are TRBV18 and TRBJ2-7, with a weak D call TRBD2 (6 bases). Germline loops: CDR1 KGHSH, CDR2 LQKENI. V lost 3 bases, J lost 7 bases, and 13 bases lay in between. This CDR3 is 13 amino acids long. Full variable domain (missing parts from reference TRBV18 and TRBJ2-7): NAGVMQNPRHLVRRRGQEARLRCSPMKGHSHVYWYRQLPEEGLKFMVYLQKENIIDESGMPKERFSAEFPKEGPSILRIQQVVRGDSAAYFCASSPGQGGEQYFGPGTRLTVT.

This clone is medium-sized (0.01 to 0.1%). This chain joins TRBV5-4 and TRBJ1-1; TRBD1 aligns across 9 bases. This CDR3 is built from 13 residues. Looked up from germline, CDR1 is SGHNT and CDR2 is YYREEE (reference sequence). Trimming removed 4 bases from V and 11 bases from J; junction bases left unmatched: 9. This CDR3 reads CASSPSGQGVAFF. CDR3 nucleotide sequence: TGTGCCAGCAGCCCCTCGGGACAGGGAGTGGCTTTCTTT.

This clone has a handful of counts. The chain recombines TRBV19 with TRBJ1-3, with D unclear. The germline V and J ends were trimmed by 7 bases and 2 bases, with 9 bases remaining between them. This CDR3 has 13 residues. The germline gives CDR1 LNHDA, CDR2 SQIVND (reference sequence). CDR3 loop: CASTPSPGNTIYF. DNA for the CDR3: TGTGCCAGTACTCCGAGTCCTGGAAACACCATATATTTT.

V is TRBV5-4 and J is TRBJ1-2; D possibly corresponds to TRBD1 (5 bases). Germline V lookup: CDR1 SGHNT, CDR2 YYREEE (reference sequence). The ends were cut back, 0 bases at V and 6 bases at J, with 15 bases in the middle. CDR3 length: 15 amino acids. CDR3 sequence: CASSLAGDDIHGYTF. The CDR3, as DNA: TGTGCCAGCAGCTTGGCGGGGGATGATATTCATGGCTACACCTTC.

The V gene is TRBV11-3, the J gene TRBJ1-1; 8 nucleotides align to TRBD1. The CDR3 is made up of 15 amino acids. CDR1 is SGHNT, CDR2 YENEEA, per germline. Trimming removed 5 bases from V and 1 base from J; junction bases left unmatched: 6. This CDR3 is CASSPRTGTNTEAFF. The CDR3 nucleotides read TGTGCCAGCAGCCCCCGGACAGGGACGAACACTGAAGCTTTCTTT.

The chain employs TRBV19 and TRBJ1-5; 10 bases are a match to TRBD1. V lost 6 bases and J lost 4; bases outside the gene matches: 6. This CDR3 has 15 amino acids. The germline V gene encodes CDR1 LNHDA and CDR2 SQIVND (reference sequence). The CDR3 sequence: CASRDGTGVNQPQHF. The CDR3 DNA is TGTGCCAGTAGGGACGGGACAGGGGTAAATCAGCCCCAGCATTTT.

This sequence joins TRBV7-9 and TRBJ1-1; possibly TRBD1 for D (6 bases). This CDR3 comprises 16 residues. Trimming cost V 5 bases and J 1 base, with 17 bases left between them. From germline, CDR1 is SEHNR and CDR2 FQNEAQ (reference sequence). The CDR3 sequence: CASSLRTVTKNTEAFF. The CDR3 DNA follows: TGTGCCAGCAGCCTCCGGACAGTAACCAAGAACACTGAAGCTTTCTTT.

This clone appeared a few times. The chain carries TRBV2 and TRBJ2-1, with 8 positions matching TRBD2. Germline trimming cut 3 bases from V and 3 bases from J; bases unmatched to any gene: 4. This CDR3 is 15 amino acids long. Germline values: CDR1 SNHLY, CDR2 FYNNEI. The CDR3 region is CASSDFLAGYNEQFF. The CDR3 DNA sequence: TGTGCCAGCAGTGACTTCCTAGCGGGCTACAATGAGCAGTTCTTC.

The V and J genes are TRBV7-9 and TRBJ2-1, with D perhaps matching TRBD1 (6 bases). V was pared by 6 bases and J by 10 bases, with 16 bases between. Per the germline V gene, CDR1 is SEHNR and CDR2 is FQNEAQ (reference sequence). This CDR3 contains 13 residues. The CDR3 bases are TGTGCCAGCAGTTATAGCATGAGGGGGGAGCAGTTCTTC. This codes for CASSYSMRGEQFF. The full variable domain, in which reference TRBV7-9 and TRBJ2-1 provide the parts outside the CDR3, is DTGVSQNPRHKITKRGQNVTFRCDPISEHNRLYWYRQTLGQGPEFLTYFQNEAQLEKSRLLSDRFSAERPKGSFSTLEIQRTEQGDSAMYLCASSYSMRGEQFFGPGTRLTVL.

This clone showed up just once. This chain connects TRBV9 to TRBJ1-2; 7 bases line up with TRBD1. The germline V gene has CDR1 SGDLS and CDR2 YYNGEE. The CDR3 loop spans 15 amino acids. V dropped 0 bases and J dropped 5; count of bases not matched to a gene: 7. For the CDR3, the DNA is TGTGCCAGCAGCGTAGTAGGACAGACAGGGTATGGCTACACCTTC. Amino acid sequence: CASSVVGQTGYGYTF.

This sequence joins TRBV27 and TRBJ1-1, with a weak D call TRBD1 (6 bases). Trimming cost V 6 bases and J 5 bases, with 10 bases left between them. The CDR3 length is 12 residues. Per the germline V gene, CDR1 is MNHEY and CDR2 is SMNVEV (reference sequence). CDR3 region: CASRGASTEAFF. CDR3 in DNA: TGTGCCAGCAGGGGGGCCTCTACTGAAGCTTTCTTT.

The CDR3 reads CASSATPGSYNEQFF. Written as DNA, the CDR3 is TGCGCCAGCAGCGCCACACCGGGGAGTTACAATGAGCAGTTCTTC. The chain links TRBV5-1 to TRBJ2-1, with D possibly TRBD2 on 5 matching bases. Germline V gene lookup returns CDR1 SGHRS and CDR2 YFSETQ. The V gene lost 4 bases and the J gene lost 4 bases, with 15 bases spanning the gap. The CDR3 has 15 amino acids.

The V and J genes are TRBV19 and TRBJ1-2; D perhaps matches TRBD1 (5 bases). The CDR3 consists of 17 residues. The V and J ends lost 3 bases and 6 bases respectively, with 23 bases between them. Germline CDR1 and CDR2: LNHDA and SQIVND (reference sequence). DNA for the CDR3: TGTGCCAGTAGTATCCTGGCTGGAGGGGCCAAATGGGATGGCTACACCTTC. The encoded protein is CASSILAGGAKWDGYTF.

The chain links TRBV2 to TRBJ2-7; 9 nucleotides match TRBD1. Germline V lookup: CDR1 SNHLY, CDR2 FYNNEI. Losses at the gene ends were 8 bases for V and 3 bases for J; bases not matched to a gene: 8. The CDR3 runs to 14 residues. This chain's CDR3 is CASDRDRDDYEQYF. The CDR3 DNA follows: TGTGCCAGCGATCGGGACAGGGATGACTACGAGCAGTACTTC. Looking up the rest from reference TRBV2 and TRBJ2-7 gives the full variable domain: EPEVTQTPSHQVTQMGQEVILRCVPISNHLYFYWYRQILGQKVEFLVSFYNNEISEKSEIFDDQFSVERPDGSNFTLKIRSTKLEDSAMYFCASDRDRDDYEQYFGPGTRLTVT.

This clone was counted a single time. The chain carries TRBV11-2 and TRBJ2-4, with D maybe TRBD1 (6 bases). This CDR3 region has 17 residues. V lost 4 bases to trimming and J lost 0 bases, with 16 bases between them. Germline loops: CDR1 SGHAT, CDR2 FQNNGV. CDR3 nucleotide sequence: TGTGCCAGCAGCTCCTCTACAGGGACGAAAGCCAAAAACATTCAGTACTTC. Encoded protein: CASSSSTGTKAKNIQYF.

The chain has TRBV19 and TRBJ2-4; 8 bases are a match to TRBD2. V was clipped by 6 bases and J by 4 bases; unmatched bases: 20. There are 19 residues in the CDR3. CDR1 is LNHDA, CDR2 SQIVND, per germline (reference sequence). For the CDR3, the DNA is TGTGCCAGTAGCCATACGGGACGGTCCCAGACTAGCGCTAAAAACATTCAGTACTTC. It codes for CASSHTGRSQTSAKNIQYF.

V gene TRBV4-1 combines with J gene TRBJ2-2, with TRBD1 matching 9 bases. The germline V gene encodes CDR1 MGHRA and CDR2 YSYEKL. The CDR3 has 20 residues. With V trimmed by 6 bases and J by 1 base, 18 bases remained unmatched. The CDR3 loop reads CASRPSRLTGGDRNTGELFF. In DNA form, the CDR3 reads TGCGCCAGCAGACCCTCACGGTTAACAGGGGGCGACCGGAACACCGGGGAGCTGTTTTTT.

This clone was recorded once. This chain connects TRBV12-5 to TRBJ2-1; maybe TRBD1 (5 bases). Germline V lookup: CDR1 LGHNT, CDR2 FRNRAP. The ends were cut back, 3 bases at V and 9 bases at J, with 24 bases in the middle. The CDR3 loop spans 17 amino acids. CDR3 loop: CASGFGVDRGRLSEQFF. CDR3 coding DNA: TGTGCTAGTGGTTTTGGGGTGGATAGGGGCCGCCTTAGTGAGCAGTTCTTC.

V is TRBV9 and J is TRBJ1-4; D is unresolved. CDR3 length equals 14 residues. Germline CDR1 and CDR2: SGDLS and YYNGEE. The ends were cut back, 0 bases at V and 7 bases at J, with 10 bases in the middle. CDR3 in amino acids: CASSVASGSEKLFF. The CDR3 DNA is TGTGCCAGCAGCGTAGCTTCTGGTAGTGAAAAACTGTTTTTT. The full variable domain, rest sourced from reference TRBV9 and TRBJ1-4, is DSGVTQTPKHLITATGQRVTLRCSPRSGDLSVYWYQQSLDQGLQFLIQYYNGEERAKGNILERFSAQQFPDLHSELNLSSLELGDSALYFCASSVASGSEKLFFGSGTQLSVL.

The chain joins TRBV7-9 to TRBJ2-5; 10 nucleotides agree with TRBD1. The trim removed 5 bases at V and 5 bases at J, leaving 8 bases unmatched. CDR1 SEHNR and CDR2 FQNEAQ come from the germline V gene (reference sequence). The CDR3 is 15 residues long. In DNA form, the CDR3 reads TGTGCCAGCAGCCCGGGACAGGGGTCGGGGGAGACCCAGTACTTC. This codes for CASSPGQGSGETQYF.

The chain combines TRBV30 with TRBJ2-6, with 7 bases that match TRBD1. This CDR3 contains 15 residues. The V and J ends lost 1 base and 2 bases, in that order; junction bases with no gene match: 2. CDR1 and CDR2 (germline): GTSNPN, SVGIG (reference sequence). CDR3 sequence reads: CAWSATGAGANVLTF. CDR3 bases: TGTGCCTGGAGTGCCACAGGGGCTGGGGCCAACGTCCTGACTTTC.